This TCR beta chain stems from a study of blood T cell repertoires in COVID-19. For the study at large: The analysed material was cDNA or gDNA that came from T cells, B-cell-depleted T cells, or PBMCs.

CDR3 length equals 14 residues. In germline, CDR1 is KGHDR, CDR2 SFDVKD. Trimming shortened V by 9 bases and J by 4 bases, and 15 bases separated the two germline ends. Per the original methods: It was from reference gene primer amplification that nucleated cell counts were estimated. The repertoire was sequenced with immunoSEQ multiplex PCR; TCRdb's copy has only in-frame clones and lacks some. V and J calls and clone size are copied from that table; D and trimming were computed from the DNA. The sample consists of about 140,000 clones, 80% to 85% of them appearing once. The specimen sequenced was peripheral blood. The rearrangement links TRBV24-1 to TRBJ1-5; possibly TRBD1 for D (5 bases). The sequence came from a woman in her sixties with acute or convalescent COVID-19. The CDR3, as DNA: TGTGCCACCTCCGACCGGGGGATTAATCAGCCCCAGCATTTT. Amino acids: CATSDRGINQPQHF.